A selection of T cell receptor beta chains follows, all from one sample in a study of T-cell reconstitution after alpha-beta-depleted transplantation in children. TCRdb reanalysed the PCR reads using MiXCR and keeps one entry per CDR3 protein. This table has hundreds of thousands of distinct CDR3 sequences, roughly 10% appearing once. The sequences come from PBMCs from the stem cell graft donor, collected from the stem cell graft. Receptors were obtained from a human donor who donated a stem cell graft to a child with acute myeloid leukemia. The CDR3 runs from the conserved cysteine through the conserved F or W. D genes are given only for firm matches.

len,j_gene,d_gene,v_gene,CDR3aa
15,TRBJ1-5,-,TRBV9,CASSENPGPSQPQHF
12,TRBJ2-7,-,TRBV20-1,CSARDWSYEQYF
15,TRBJ2-3,TRBD2,TRBV28,CASSSSGRASDTQYF
19,TRBJ2-3,TRBD2,TRBV29-1,CSAGGFKASGRPSTDTQYF
11,TRBJ2-3,-,TRBV30,CAWSTGYTQYF
14,TRBJ2-3,-,TRBV7-2,CASSLDPGVDTQYF
12,TRBJ2-2,-,TRBV28,CASSVAGGELFF
13,TRBJ1-1,-,TRBV5-1,CASSREQGVEAFF
17,TRBJ1-5,-,TRBV7-2,CASSLGPHGAWDQPQHF
16,TRBJ1-1,TRBD1,TRBV27,CASSERPGQGNTEAFF
16,TRBJ2-5,TRBD2,TRBV9,CASSLSGTSGIETQYF
10,TRBJ2-1,-,TRBV20-1,CSAGHNEQFF
19,TRBJ2-2,TRBD2,TRBV11-2,CASSSRPLGRLALVGELFF
16,TRBJ2-3,-,TRBV20-1,CSARDPEGARTDTQYF
11,TRBJ2-1,-,TRBV29-1,CSAGPYNEQFF
14,TRBJ2-7,-,TRBV6-2/TRBV6-3,CASGRQPISYEQYF
14,TRBJ2-5,TRBD2,TRBV5-6,CASSLESGSETQYF
19,TRBJ2-1,TRBD2,TRBV20-1,CSALRLAGGPWYKNNEQFF
15,TRBJ1-6,-,TRBV6-2/TRBV6-3,CASSYGARDNSPLHF
14,TRBJ2-1,-,TRBV20-1,CSAGDYRNYNEQFF
14,TRBJ2-1,-,TRBV20-1,CSARGAWGDNEQFF
19,TRBJ2-7,TRBD1,TRBV19,CASSIGPKTRQGRTYEQYF
15,TRBJ2-3,-,TRBV9,CASSVGGAGTDTQYF
16,TRBJ2-3,TRBD1,TRBV6-1,CASSPIGTGRTDTQYF
12,TRBJ2-7,-,TRBV12-5,CASGFEGGEQYF
17,TRBJ2-1,TRBD2,TRBV29-1,CSVELAGGPGDYNEQFF
15,TRBJ2-1,TRBD1,TRBV12-3/TRBV12-4,CASRPGTGVYNEQFF
15,TRBJ2-2,-,TRBV4-2,CASSPMEGVTGELFF
16,TRBJ2-7,TRBD2,TRBV7-2,CASSRGLAGTTYEQYF
15,TRBJ1-1,-,TRBV6-1,CASSEALLQNTEAFF
13,TRBJ1-1,-,TRBV7-2,CASSSTGITEAFF
14,TRBJ2-6,-,TRBV7-6,CASSYLEGANVLTF
16,TRBJ2-1,TRBD2,TRBV5-1,CASSLDRLVSGNEQFF
16,TRBJ2-7,TRBD1,TRBV15,CATSSLPGQDSYEQYF
14,TRBJ2-7,-,TRBV4-2,CASSPYGGPYEQYF
11,TRBJ2-1,-,TRBV29-1,CSAEDYNEQFF
18,TRBJ2-1,-,TRBV4-3,CASSQGGGLLGSYNEQFF
14,TRBJ2-7,-,TRBV28,CASQIGGVSYEQYF
14,TRBJ2-7,TRBD2,TRBV29-1,CSVEGGDSGYEQYF
17,TRBJ1-1,-,TRBV6-1,CASSTLGGAGETTEAFF
18,TRBJ2-5,-,TRBV12-1,CASSFALTSGTPQETQYF
14,TRBJ2-7,TRBD2,TRBV6-2/TRBV6-3,CASITSGTSYEQYF
8,TRBJ1-6,-,TRBV20-1,CSSSPLHF
17,TRBJ2-3,TRBD2,TRBV4-2,CASSQDGTSGRRDTQYF
16,TRBJ2-1,TRBD1,TRBV12-3/TRBV12-4,CASSRETGGNTNKQFF
17,TRBJ2-5,-,TRBV7-8,CASSHVTGTRRKETQYF
14,TRBJ2-5,-,TRBV6-1,CASSDKGRKETQYF
14,TRBJ2-3,TRBD2,TRBV29-1,CSVDAGRAGDTQYF
14,TRBJ2-7,-,TRBV11-2,CASTEGVVNYEQYF
12,TRBJ1-1,-,TRBV4-2,CASSLGITEAFF